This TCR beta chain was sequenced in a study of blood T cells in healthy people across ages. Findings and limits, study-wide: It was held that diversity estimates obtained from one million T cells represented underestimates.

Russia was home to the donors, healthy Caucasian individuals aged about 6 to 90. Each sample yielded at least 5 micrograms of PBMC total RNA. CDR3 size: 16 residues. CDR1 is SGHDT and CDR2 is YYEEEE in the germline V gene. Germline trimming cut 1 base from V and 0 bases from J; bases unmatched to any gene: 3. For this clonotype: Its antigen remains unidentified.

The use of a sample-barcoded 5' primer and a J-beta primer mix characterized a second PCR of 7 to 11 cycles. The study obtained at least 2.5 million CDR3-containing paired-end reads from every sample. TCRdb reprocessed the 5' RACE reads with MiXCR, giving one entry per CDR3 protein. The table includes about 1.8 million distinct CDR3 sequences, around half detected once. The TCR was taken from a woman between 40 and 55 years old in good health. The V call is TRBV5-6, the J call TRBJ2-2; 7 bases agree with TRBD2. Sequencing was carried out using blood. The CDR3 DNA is TGTGCCAGCAGCTTGCCAGCGGGGTCGAACACCGGGGAGCTGTTTTTT. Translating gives CASSLPAGSNTGELFF.